This T cell receptor (beta chain) was retrieved from a study of cytomegalovirus exposure and HLA in healthy donors. With respect to this clone: One junction end does not reproduce the germline sequence, and a read error may be involved.

In germline, CDR1 is SEHNR, CDR2 FQNEAQ (reference sequence). The CDR3 loop spans 16 amino acids. Both 60 Vbeta primers and 13 Jbeta primers went into the PCR. TCRdb's copy holds only in-frame clones and misses some; the assay was immunoSEQ multiplex PCR. The data show 80,000 to 100,000 clones, around 82% seen once. This chain joins TRBV7-9 and TRBJ1-2; perhaps TRBD1 as D (5 bases). The source is a man in his forties in good health and CMV-seropositive. Sequenced material: PBMCs. CDR3 amino acids: CSSSLFPPTEQFGYTF. CDR3 nucleotide sequence: TGTTCCAGCAGCCTATTCCCGCCGACAGAACAATTTGGCTACACCTTC.